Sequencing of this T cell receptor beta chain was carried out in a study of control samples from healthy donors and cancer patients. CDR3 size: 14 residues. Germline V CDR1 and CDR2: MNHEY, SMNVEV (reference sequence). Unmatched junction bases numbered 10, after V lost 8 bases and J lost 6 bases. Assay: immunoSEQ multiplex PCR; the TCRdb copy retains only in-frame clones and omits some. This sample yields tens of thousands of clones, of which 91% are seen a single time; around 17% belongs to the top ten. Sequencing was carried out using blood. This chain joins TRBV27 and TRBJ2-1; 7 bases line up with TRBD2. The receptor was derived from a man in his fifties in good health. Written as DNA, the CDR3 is TGTGCCAGCCGGACGGGCGGCGGGGGCAATGAGCAGTTCTTC. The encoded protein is CASRTGGGGNEQFF.